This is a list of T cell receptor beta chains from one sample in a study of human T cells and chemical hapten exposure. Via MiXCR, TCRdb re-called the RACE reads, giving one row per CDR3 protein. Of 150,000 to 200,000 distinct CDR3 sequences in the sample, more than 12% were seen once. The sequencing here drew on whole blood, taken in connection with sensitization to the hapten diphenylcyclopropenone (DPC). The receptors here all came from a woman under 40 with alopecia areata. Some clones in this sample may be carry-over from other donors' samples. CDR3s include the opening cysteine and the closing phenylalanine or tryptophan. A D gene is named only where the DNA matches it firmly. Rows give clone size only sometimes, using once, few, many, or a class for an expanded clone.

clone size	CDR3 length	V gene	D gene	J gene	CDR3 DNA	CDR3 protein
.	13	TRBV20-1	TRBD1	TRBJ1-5	TGCAGTACTGACAGGGGGATCAATCAGCCCCAGCATTTT	CSTDRGINQPQHF
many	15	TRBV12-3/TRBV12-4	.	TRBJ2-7	TGTGCCAGCAGTACCCTTTCGGAGGGGGCTTACGAGCAGTACTTC	CASSTLSEGAYEQYF
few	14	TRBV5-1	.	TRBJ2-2	TGCGCCAGCTCACGGCAGAGTAACACCGGGGAGCTGTTTTTT	CASSRQSNTGELFF
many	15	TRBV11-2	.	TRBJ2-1	TGTGCCAGCAGCTTAGAGTCTGGTAACGGCAATGAGCAGTTCTTC	CASSLESGNGNEQFF
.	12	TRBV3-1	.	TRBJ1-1	TGTGCCAGCAGCCAAATGAGGGGTAAAGCTTTCTTT	CASSQMRGKAFF
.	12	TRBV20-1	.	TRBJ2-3	TGCAGTGCTAGAATATCCACAGATACGCAGTATTTT	CSARISTDTQYF
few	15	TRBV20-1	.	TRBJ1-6	TGCAGTGCTAGAGTTTCGACAGACCAGGATTCACCCCTCCACTTT	CSARVSTDQDSPLHF
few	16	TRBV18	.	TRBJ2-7	TGTGCCAGCTCACCACAAATTGACAGGGCGGGAAGTGAGCAGTACTTC	CASSPQIDRAGSEQYF
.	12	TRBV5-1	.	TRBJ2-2	TGCGCCAGCAGCCCCCCCGGCGGGGAGCTGTTTTTT	CASSPPGGELFF
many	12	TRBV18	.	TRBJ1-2	TGTGCCAGCTCACCACTCGCGGGGGGCTACACCTTC	CASSPLAGGYTF
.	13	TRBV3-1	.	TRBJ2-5	TGTGCCAGCAAGCCGGGGGCCAAAGAGACCCAGTACTTC	CASKPGAKETQYF
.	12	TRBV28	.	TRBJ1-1	TGTGCCAGCAGCTGGGGAGGTACTGAAGCTTTCTTT	CASSWGGTEAFF
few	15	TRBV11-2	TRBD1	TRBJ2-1	TGTGCCAGCAGCCAGACAGGGGGCGCGTGGAATGAGCAGTTCTTC	CASSQTGGAWNEQFF
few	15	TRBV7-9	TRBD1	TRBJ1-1	TGTGCCAGCAGCCCCTGGGACAGTTTGAACACTGAAGCTTTCTTT	CASSPWDSLNTEAFF
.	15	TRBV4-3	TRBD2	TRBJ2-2	TGCGCCAGCAGCCAAGAGGGGGGGACCACCGGGGAGCTGTTTTTT	CASSQEGGTTGELFF
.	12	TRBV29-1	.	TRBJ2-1	TGCAGCGTTGATACAGGGGCGGGGGAGCAGTTCTTC	CSVDTGAGEQFF
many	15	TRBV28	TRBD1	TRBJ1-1	TGTGCCAGCAGTTTACCGGACAGGTTGAACACTGAAGCTTTCTTT	CASSLPDRLNTEAFF
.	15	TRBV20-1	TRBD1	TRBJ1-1	TGCAGTGCTCTGTCGATGACAGGGGCCCACACTGAAGCTTTCTTT	CSALSMTGAHTEAFF
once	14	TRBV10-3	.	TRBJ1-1	TGTGCCATCAGTGATTACGGTTGGAACACTGAAGCTTTCTTT	CAISDYGWNTEAFF
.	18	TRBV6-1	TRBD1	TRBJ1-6	TGTGCCAGCAGTGAGAGGCCAAAGGGGGCTAAGGGTAATTCACCCCTCCACTTT	CASSERPKGAKGNSPLHF
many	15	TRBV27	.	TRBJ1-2	TGTGCCAGCAGTTTATCGACAGAGGCTAACTATGGCTACACCTTC	CASSLSTEANYGYTF
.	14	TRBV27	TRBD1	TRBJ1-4	TGTGCCAGCAGACAGGGGTTAACTAATGAAAAACTGTTTTTT	CASRQGLTNEKLFF